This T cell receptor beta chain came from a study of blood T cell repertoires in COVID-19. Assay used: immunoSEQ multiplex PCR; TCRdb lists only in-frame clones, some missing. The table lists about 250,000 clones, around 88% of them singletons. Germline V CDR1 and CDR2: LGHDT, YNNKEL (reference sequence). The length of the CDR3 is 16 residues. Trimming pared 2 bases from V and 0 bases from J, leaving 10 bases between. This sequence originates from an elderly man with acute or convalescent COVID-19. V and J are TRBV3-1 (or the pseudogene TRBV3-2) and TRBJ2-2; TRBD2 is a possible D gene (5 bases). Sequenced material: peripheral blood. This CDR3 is CASSQRGRTNTGELFF. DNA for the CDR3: TGTGCCAGCAGCCAACGGGGAAGGACGAACACCGGGGAGCTGTTTTTT.